These 13 T cell receptor beta chains share one sample of origin, sequenced in a study of blood T cell repertoires in COVID-19. The table came from immunoSEQ multiplex PCR; TCRdb's copy has only in-frame clones and leaves some out. This sample has roughly 230,000 clones, with about 86% found just once. The specimen sequenced was peripheral blood. The receptors originated from a man aged 35 to 55 with active or convalescent COVID-19.

The V and J genes are TRBV2 and TRBJ1-6, with 7 bases matching TRBD1. V gave up 0 bases and J gave up 8 bases; unmatched junction bases: 4. In germline, CDR1 is SNHLY, CDR2 FYNNEI. This CDR3 contains 15 residues. The CDR3 loop reads CASSEAEGGYSPLHF. The CDR3 nucleotides are TGTGCCAGCAGTGAAGCGGAAGGGGGCTATTCACCCCTCCACTTT.

The J gene is TRBJ2-7, the V gene TRBV25-1, with D unresolved. The CDR3 is made up of 14 amino acids. V was shortened by 4 bases and J by 2 bases, with 12 bases between the two germline ends. Germline lookup yields CDR1 MGHDK and CDR2 SYGVNS. CDR3 sequence (DNA): TGTGCCAGCAGTGCAGTTGGGCAGACCTACGAGCAGTACTTC. It specifies CASSAVGQTYEQYF.

V and J are TRBV2 and TRBJ1-2; 9 bases are a match to TRBD1. CDR1 is SNHLY and CDR2 is FYNNEI in the germline V gene. The CDR3 runs 14 residues. V dropped 3 bases and J dropped 7; count of bases not matched to a gene: 6. CDR3 protein: CASSDPGQGRGYTF. The CDR3 nucleotides are TGTGCCAGCAGTGATCCGGGACAGGGTCGTGGCTACACCTTC.

V is TRBV6-2 or TRBV6-3 and J is TRBJ1-5; possibly TRBD1 for D (5 bases). CDR3 size: 15 residues. The germline V and J ends were trimmed by 4 bases and 0 bases, with 10 bases remaining between them. Germline V lookup: CDR1 MNHEY, CDR2 SVGEGT. CDR3 residues: CASSWGGNSNQPQHF. As DNA, the CDR3 is TGTGCCAGCAGTTGGGGGGGGAATAGCAATCAGCCCCAGCATTTT.

The genes are TRBV24-1 and TRBJ2-2; 8 bases map to TRBD1. V lost 0 bases to trimming and J lost 6 bases; unmatched junction nucleotides: 2. This CDR3 comprises 15 residues. The germline V gene has CDR1 KGHDR and CDR2 SFDVKD. CDR3 nucleotide sequence: TGTGCCACCAGTGATTTGCAGGGGGCCCCCGGGGAGCTGTTTTTT. This translates into CATSDLQGAPGELFF.

This chain links TRBV7-6 with TRBJ1-5; D not certain. The V end was cut by 5 bases, the J end by 8 bases, with 13 bases between. Germline V gene data show CDR1 as SGHVS and CDR2 as FNYEAQ. This CDR3 comprises 13 residues. The CDR3 region is CASSPSSSEPQHF. CDR3 DNA: TGTGCCAGCAGCCCGAGTTCCTCGGAGCCCCAGCATTTT. Full variable domain (rest looked up from reference TRBV7-6 and TRBJ1-5): GAGVSQSPRYKVTKRGQDVALRCDPISGHVSLYWYRQALGQGPEFLTYFNYEAQQDKSGLPNDRFSAERPEGSISTLTIQRTEQRDSAMYRCASSPSSSEPQHFGDGTRLSIL.

The rearrangement joins TRBV24-1 to TRBJ2-1; 13 bases are a match to TRBD2. CDR1 KGHDR and CDR2 SFDVKD come from the germline V gene. V lost 4 bases and J lost 7; bases outside the gene matches: 6. This CDR3 has 16 residues. CDR3 bases: TGTGCCACCAGTGAGTCAACTAGCGGGGGGGCAAATGAGCAGTTCTTC. Protein: CATSESTSGGANEQFF.

V gene TRBV15 combines with J gene TRBJ1-4; the D is unclear. V was clipped by 0 bases and J by 0 bases, with 11 bases between them. The CDR3 has 17 residues. CDR1 and CDR2 from the germline V gene are LNHNV and YYDKDF (reference sequence). This chain's CDR3 is CATSRDQTGTTNEKLFF. Here the CDR3 DNA reads TGTGCCACCAGCAGAGATCAAACGGGAACAACTAATGAAAAACTGTTTTTT.

The rearrangement joins TRBV5-5 to TRBJ2-7; D perhaps matches TRBD2 (6 bases). The CDR3 contains 16 residues. Germline V gene lookup returns CDR1 SGHKS and CDR2 YYEKEE (reference sequence). The V end was cut by 1 base, the J end by 4 bases, with 18 bases between. CDR3 in amino acids: CASSLTWPEAGYEQYF. CDR3 coding DNA: TGTGCCAGCAGCTTGACCTGGCCAGAGGCGGGATACGAGCAGTACTTC.

V and J are TRBV18 and TRBJ1-2, with 8 positions matching TRBD1. The CDR3 is 15 residues long. The germline V gene has CDR1 KGHSH and CDR2 LQKENI. V trimming: 2 bases; J trimming: 6 bases; junction bases outside the gene matches: 8. Here the CDR3 DNA reads TGTGCCAGCTCACCATTTGGCCAGACAGGGGATGGCTACACCTTC. Encoded protein: CASSPFGQTGDGYTF.

This chain joins TRBV6-5 and TRBJ1-1; TRBD1 matches at 7 bases. The CDR3 is made up of 14 amino acids. The V and J ends lost 5 bases and 5 bases, in that order; junction bases with no gene match: 8. From germline, CDR1 is MNHEY and CDR2 SVGAGI. The CDR3 DNA sequence: TGTGCCAGCAGTCAGACAGGGCAAATGACTGAAGCTTTCTTT. Protein: CASSQTGQMTEAFF.

The chain employs TRBV7-2 and TRBJ2-4; unclear D gene. V was cut by 0 bases and J by 0 bases, with 6 bases left in between. Germline-derived CDR1 and CDR2 are SGHTA and FQGNSA. This CDR3 has 15 amino acids. The CDR3 bases are TGTGCCAGCAGCTTAGCACTGATAGCCAAAAACATTCAGTACTTC. As protein: CASSLALIAKNIQYF.

The chain combines TRBV19 with TRBJ2-2; 9 bases map to TRBD1. Germline trimming cut 4 bases from V and 2 bases from J; bases unmatched to any gene: 14. Looked up from germline, CDR1 is LNHDA and CDR2 is SQIVND (reference sequence). The CDR3 extends over 19 amino acids. The CDR3: CASSRTGGVGRSNTGELFF. The CDR3 DNA reads TGTGCCAGTAGTAGAACAGGGGGCGTGGGTCGTAGTAACACCGGGGAGCTGTTTTTT.